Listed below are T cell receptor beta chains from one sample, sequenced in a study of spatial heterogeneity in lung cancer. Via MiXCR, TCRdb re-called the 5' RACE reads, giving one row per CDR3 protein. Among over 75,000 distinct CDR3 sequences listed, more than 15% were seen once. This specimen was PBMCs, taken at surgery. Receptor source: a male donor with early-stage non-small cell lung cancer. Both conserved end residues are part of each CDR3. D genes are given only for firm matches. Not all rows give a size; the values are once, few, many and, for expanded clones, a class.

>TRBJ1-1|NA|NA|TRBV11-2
TGTGCCAGCAGCCTCACCCTTGCATCCACTGAAGCTTTCTTT
CASSLTLASTEAFF
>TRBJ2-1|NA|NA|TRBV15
TGTGCCACCAGCAGCGCCGGTGGCGATGAGCAGTTCTTC
CATSSAGGDEQFF
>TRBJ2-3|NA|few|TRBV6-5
TGTGCCAGCAGTTCGTGGCAGGGTGAAACAGATACGCAGTATTTT
CASSSWQGETDTQYF
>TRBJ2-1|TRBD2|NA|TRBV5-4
TGTGCCAGCAGCGGAATACTAGCGGGATTCTACAATGAGCAGTTCTTC
CASSGILAGFYNEQFF
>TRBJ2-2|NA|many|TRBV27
TGTGCCAGCAGTCCAGGGGTCGGGGAGCTGTTTTTT
CASSPGVGELFF
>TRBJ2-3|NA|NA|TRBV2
TGTGCCAGCAGTGAAGGGTCTGGAGCAGATACGCAGTATTTT
CASSEGSGADTQYF
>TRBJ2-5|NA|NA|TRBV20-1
TGCAGTGCTAGTGGGGGGCGTGAGACCCAGTACTTC
CSASGGRETQYF
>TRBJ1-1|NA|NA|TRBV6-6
TGTGCCAGCACCGAGAGGACAGTATATGAAGCTTTCTTT
CASTERTVYEAFF
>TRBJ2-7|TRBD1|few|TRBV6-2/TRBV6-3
TGTGCCAGCAGTTCTTCTCGGACAGGGGCCTCGAGCTCCTACGAGCAGTACTTC
CASSSSRTGASSSYEQYF
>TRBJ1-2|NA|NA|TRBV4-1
TGCGCCAGCAGCCAAGAGGACAGTACTAACTATGGCTACACCTTC
CASSQEDSTNYGYTF
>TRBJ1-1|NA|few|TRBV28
TGTGCCAGCAGTTCCCCCGGGTTAAACACTGAAGCTTTCTTT
CASSSPGLNTEAFF
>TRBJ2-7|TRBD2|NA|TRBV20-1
TGCAGTGCTAGCCCTAGCGGGGGGCCGTCCTACGAGCAGTACTTC
CSASPSGGPSYEQYF
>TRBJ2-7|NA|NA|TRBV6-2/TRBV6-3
TGTGCCAGCAGTTACCTAACGGTTTTGAGCTCCTACGAGCAGTACTTC
CASSYLTVLSSYEQYF
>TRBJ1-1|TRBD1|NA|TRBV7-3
TGTGCCAGCAGCCTGACAGGGAGGGACACTGAAGCTTTCTTT
CASSLTGRDTEAFF
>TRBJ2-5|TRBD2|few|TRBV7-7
TGTGCTAGCAGCTTAGGCCTAGCGGAAGAGACCCAGTACTTC
CASSLGLAEETQYF
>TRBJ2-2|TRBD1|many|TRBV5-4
TGTGCCAGCACCCAAAGCTCCGGGACAGGGTACACCGGGGAGCTGTTTTTT
CASTQSSGTGYTGELFF
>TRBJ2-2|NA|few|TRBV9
TGTGCCAGCAGCGTAGAAGGGAGAACCGGGGAGCTGTTTTTT
CASSVEGRTGELFF
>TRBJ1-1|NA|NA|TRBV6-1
TGTGCCAGCGGACGGACAGACACTGAAGCTTTCTTT
CASGRTDTEAFF
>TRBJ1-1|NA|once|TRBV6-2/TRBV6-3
TGTGCCAGCAGTATGGTAGTGGGCACTGAAGCTTTCTTT
CASSMVVGTEAFF
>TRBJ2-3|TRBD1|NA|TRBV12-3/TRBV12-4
TGTGCCAGCAGCCTCCTTGGGGCACAGGGGGGAACAGATACGCAGTATTTT
CASSLLGAQGGTDTQYF
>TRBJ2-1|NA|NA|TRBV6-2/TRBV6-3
TGTGCCAGCAGGGAGCCCCCCTACAATGAGCAGTTCTTC
CASREPPYNEQFF
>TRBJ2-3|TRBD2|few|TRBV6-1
TGTGCCAGCAAGGGACTAACTAGCACAGATACGCAGTATTTT
CASKGLTSTDTQYF
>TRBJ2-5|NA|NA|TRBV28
TGTGCCAGCAGTCCGATAGCGGACCAAGAGACCCAGTACTTC
CASSPIADQETQYF
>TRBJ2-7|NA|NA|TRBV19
TGTGCCAGTAGTGAACTCTGGAAGGGTTACGAGCAGTACTTC
CASSELWKGYEQYF
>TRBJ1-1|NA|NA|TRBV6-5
TGTGCCAGCAGCTCAAGGAACACTGAAGCTTTCTTT
CASSSRNTEAFF
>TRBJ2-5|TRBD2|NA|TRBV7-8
TGTGCCAGCAGCTTAGCGAGACTAGCGGGAGGAACTTGGAAGACCCAGTACTTC
CASSLARLAGGTWKTQYF
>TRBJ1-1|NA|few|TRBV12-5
TGTGCTAGTGGGGCACACGATGGGACTGAAGCTTTCTTT
CASGAHDGTEAFF
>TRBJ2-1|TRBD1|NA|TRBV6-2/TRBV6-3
TGTGCCAGCACCCAGGGCCGACAGGGCTTTCGGTACAATGAGCAGTTCTTC
CASTQGRQGFRYNEQFF
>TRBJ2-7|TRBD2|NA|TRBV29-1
TGCAGCGCTCTAGCGGGATCCTACGAGCAGTACTTC
CSALAGSYEQYF
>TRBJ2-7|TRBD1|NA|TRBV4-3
TGCGCCAGCAGCCAAAACAGGGGGTCAGCCTACGAGCAGTACTTC
CASSQNRGSAYEQYF
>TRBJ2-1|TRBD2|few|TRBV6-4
TGTGCCAGCAGTGCCCTTGGCGGGGGAGGGCATGAGCAGTTCTTC
CASSALGGGGHEQFF
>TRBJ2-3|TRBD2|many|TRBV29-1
TGCAGCGTTTCAGAGCGGGACGCGGATACGCAGTATTTT
CSVSERDADTQYF
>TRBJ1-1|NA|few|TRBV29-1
TGCAGCGTTCGCAAGAGAGGGGGCACTGAAGCTTTCTTT
CSVRKRGGTEAFF
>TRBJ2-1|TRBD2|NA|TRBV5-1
TGCGCCAGCGTAACGGGCGGGGGGAGCTACAATGAGCAGTTCTTC
CASVTGGGSYNEQFF
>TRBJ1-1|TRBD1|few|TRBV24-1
TGTGCCACCAGTGATTCAGGGACAGGGAGGAACACTGAAGCTTTCTTT
CATSDSGTGRNTEAFF
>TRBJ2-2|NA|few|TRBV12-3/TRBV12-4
TGTGCCAGCAGCTGGGGGAGTACCACCGGGGAGCTGTTTTTT
CASSWGSTTGELFF
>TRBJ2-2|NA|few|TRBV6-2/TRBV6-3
TGTGCCAGCAGTTACTCTGGCAGCCTTCAGGACACCGGGGAGCTGTTTTTT
CASSYSGSLQDTGELFF
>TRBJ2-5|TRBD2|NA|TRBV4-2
TGTGCCAGCAGCCAGGCTAGCGGCACGCAAGAGACCCAGTACTTC
CASSQASGTQETQYF
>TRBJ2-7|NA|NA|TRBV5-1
TGCGCCAGCAGGTTTCAGGGGGGCCCCCCTTACGAGCAGTACTTC
CASRFQGGPPYEQYF
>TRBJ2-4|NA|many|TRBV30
TGTGCCTGGAGTGAGGCCAAAAACATTCAGTACTTC
CAWSEAKNIQYF
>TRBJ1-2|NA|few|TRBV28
TGTGCCAGCAGTCCTCCTTACACCTTC
CASSPPYTF
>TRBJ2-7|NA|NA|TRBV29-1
TGCAGCGTTAGGGAATCCTCTGGCGAGCAGTACTTC
CSVRESSGEQYF
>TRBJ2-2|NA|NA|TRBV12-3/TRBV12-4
TGTGCCAGCAGTTTACACGGTACCGGGGAGCTGTTTTTT
CASSLHGTGELFF
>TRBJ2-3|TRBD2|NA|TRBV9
TGTGCCAGCAGCGTAGAAGGACTAGCGGGGGGACTGGCTAGCACAGATACGCAGTATTTT
CASSVEGLAGGLASTDTQYF
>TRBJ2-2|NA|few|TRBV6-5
TGTGCCAGCAGTTATTCCTTAGCCGGGGAGCTGTTTTTT
CASSYSLAGELFF
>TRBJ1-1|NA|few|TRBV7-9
TGTGCCAGCAGCCACAGTAACACTGAAGCTTTCTTT
CASSHSNTEAFF
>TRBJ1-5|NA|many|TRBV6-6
TGTGCCAGCAGTTACCCCGACAGGTATAGCAATCAGCCCCAGCATTTT
CASSYPDRYSNQPQHF
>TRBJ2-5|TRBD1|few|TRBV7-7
TGTGCTAGCAGCACACAGGGGAGAGAGACCCAGTACTTC
CASSTQGRETQYF
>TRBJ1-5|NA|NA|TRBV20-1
TGCAGTGCTCAGGACCAGGGCGGCAATCAGCCCCAGCATTTT
CSAQDQGGNQPQHF